One sample yielded the 3 T cell receptor beta chains listed below, sequenced in a study of cytomegalovirus exposure and HLA in healthy donors (dated by TCRdb to 2016 to 2017). Libraries were prepared through the immunoSEQ multiplex PCR assay. Here the immuneACCESS table is served through TCRdb, limited to in-frame sequences with V and J called. Missing clones are a known gap in these copies; in checked studies unresolved V genes cover under half, and the rest lacks a known reason. The sample table records around 140,000 clones; 85% to 90% of these occur just once. The top ten hold 8.5% to 9.5% of the sample. Sequencing used PBMCs. These receptors came from a man aged 18 to 35 in good health and CMV-seropositive.

The genes are TRBV4-2 and TRBJ2-7; possibly TRBD2 for D (7 bases). Germline V gives CDR1 LGHNA, CDR2 YNFKEQ. With 6 bases removed from V and 0 bases from J, the gap between germline ends came to 24 bases. This CDR3 has 18 amino acids. As DNA, the CDR3 is TGTGCCAGCAGTCACCTAGGCCGGGGGGCCGTCATCTCCTACGAGCAGTACTTC. The encoded protein is CASSHLGRGAVISYEQYF.

The chain couples TRBV5-1 to TRBJ2-7, with 10 bases fitting TRBD1. Unmatched junction bases numbered 3, after V lost 4 bases and J lost 2 bases. Germline lookup yields CDR1 SGHRS and CDR2 YFSETQ. This CDR3 has 14 residues. The chain's CDR3 is CASSHGQGAYEQYF. The CDR3 DNA is TGCGCCAGCAGCCATGGACAGGGGGCCTACGAGCAGTACTTC.

This clone was detected once. CDR3 DNA: TGTGCCACCAGCCACTCCTCTGGGGCCAACGTCCTGACTTTC. Translated, it gives CATSHSSGANVLTF. The chain joins TRBV15 to TRBJ2-6; no reliable D call. Germline CDR1 reads LNHNV; CDR2 reads YYDKDF (reference sequence). This CDR3 has 14 residues. V lost 5 bases, J lost 0 bases, and 5 bases lay in between.